The 9 T cell receptor beta chains below come from one sample, sequenced in a study of shared clonotypes between healthy human individuals. Assay: immunoSEQ multiplex PCR; the TCRdb copy retains only in-frame clones and omits some. The sample contains 600,000 to 800,000 clones, over 55% of which appear only once. Sequenced material: memory CD4+ T cells sorted from blood. Subset reported: CD45RA-negative fraction. The receptors were gathered from a woman aged 25-40 years in good health.

The chain is built from TRBV6-5 and TRBJ1-5, with 8 bases lining up with TRBD1. The trim removed 5 bases at V and 3 bases at J, leaving 3 bases unmatched. From germline, CDR1 is MNHEY and CDR2 SVGAGI. The CDR3 spans 14 residues. The CDR3 nucleotides are TGTGCCAGCAGTCGGGACAGGTACAATCAGCCCCAGCATTTT. Its protein is CASSRDRYNQPQHF.

The V call is TRBV5-1, the J call TRBJ2-5; D might be TRBD1 (5 bases). V shed 5 bases and J shed 4 bases, with 12 bases lying between them. Germline-derived CDR1 and CDR2 are SGHRS and YFSETQ. The CDR3 sequence is 13 residues long. CDR3 residues: CASRGLGAETQYF. The CDR3 coding sequence is TGCGCCAGCAGAGGGCTTGGGGCAGAGACCCAGTACTTC.

This clone occurred a few times. The chain recombines TRBV10-3 with TRBJ2-3, with 14 positions matching TRBD2. The germline V gene has CDR1 ENHRY and CDR2 SYGVKD. This CDR3 spans 14 amino acids. The V gene end was trimmed by 10 bases and the J gene end by 8 bases; junction bases not matched to a gene: 8. The DNA of the CDR3 is TGTGCCACCGTGGGACTAGCGGGGGACCGTACGCAGTATTTT. Its translation: CATVGLAGDRTQYF.

V is TRBV9 and J is TRBJ2-5; 15 bases are a match to TRBD2. CDR3 length equals 17 residues. V lost 0 bases and J lost 5; bases outside the gene matches: 5. Germline loops: CDR1 SGDLS, CDR2 YYNGEE. CDR3 region: CASSVGGLAGGGETQYF. As DNA, the CDR3 is TGTGCCAGCAGCGTAGGGGGACTAGCGGGAGGTGGGGAGACCCAGTACTTC.

This sequence joins TRBV7-8 and TRBJ1-5; 9 bases are shared with TRBD1. The V gene end was trimmed by 7 bases and the J gene end by 4 bases; junction bases not matched to a gene: 2. CDR3 size: 13 residues. Germline CDR1 reads SGHVS; CDR2 reads FQNEAQ. CDR3 sequence reads: CASIGQGNQPQHF. The CDR3 nucleotides are TGTGCCAGCATCGGACAGGGGAATCAGCCCCAGCATTTT.

This clone appeared once. The junction shows a germline mismatch at one end, possibly a read error. The chain is built from TRBV6-4 and TRBJ2-5; the match to TRBD2 covers 7 bases. Germline CDR1 MRHNA, CDR2 SNTAGT. This CDR3 spans 15 amino acids. The CDR3 nucleotides read TGTGCCAGCAGTTACTCGAACCTAGCGGAAGAGACCCAGTACTTC. It translates to CASSYSNLAEETQYF.

The gene calls are TRBV6-1 and TRBJ2-7; 11 bases line up with TRBD2. Germline V gene lookup returns CDR1 MNHNS and CDR2 SASEGT. CDR3 length equals 12 residues. V was clipped by 10 bases and J by 3 bases; unmatched bases: 2. As DNA, the CDR3 is TGTGCCACCGGGACTAGCGGCTACGAGCAGTACTTC. This sequence encodes CATGTSGYEQYF.

This clone was detected a few times. The chain joins TRBV6-6 to TRBJ2-1; D may correspond to TRBD1 or TRBD2 (6 bases each). The germline CDR1 and CDR2 sequences are MNHNY and SVGAGI (reference sequence). This CDR3 region has 12 residues. Between the trimmed V and J ends, which lost 4 bases and 15 bases, there was a span of 16 bases. The CDR3 coding sequence is TGTGCCAGCAGTTCCCCTACGGGGGCTCCGTTCTTC. Encoded protein: CASSSPTGAPFF.

The chain has TRBV6-5 and TRBJ2-7, with 7 bases matching TRBD1. The CDR3 spans 14 residues. The trim removed 5 bases at V and 11 bases at J, leaving 15 bases unmatched. Germline lookup yields CDR1 MNHEY and CDR2 SVGAGI. The CDR3 reads CASSRSDRPGPEYF. For the CDR3, the DNA is TGTGCCAGCAGTCGCTCGGACAGGCCGGGTCCGGAGTACTTC.